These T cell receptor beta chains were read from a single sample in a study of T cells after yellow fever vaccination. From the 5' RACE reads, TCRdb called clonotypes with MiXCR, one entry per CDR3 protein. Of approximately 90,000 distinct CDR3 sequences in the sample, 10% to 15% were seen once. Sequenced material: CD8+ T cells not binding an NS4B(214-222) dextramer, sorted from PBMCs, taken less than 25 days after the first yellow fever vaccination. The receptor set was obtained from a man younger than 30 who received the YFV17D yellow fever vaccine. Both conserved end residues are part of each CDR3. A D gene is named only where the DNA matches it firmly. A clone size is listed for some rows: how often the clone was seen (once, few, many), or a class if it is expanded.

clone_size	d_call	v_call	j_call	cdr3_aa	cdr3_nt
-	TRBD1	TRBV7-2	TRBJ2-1	CASSPIGTGFDNEQFF	TGTGCCAGCAGCCCCATCGGGACAGGGTTCGACAATGAGCAGTTCTTC
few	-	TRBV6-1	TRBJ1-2	CASRGGQGIGDYGYTF	TGTGCCAGCAGGGGGGGGCAGGGGATCGGGGACTATGGCTACACCTTC
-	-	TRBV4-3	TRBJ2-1	CASSAFSYNEQFF	TGCGCCAGCAGCGCTTTCTCCTACAATGAGCAGTTCTTC
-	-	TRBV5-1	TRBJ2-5	CASSLAAGVQEETQYF	TGCGCCAGCAGCTTGGCCGCAGGGGTACAGGAAGAGACCCAGTACTTC
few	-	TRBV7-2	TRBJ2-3	CASSLGGSDTQYF	TGTGCCAGCAGCTTAGGGGGGTCAGATACGCAGTATTTT
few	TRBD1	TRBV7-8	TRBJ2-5	CASSSTEGQGALWETQYF	TGTGCCAGCAGCTCTACAGAGGGACAGGGGGCACTCTGGGAGACCCAGTACTTC
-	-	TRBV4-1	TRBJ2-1	CASSQGLTVYNEQFF	TGCGCCAGCAGCCAAGGATTAACGGTCTACAATGAGCAGTTCTTC
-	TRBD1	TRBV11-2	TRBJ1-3	CASSGFRDRGTQSSGNTIYF	TGTGCCAGCAGCGGCTTCCGGGACAGGGGTACACAGAGCTCTGGAAACACCATATATTTT
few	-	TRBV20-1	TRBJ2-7	CSARPGHSSYEQYF	TGCAGTGCCAGACCGGGACATTCCTCCTACGAGCAGTACTTC
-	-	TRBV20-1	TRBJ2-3	CSARADYSFADTQYF	TGCAGTGCTAGGGCGGACTATAGTTTTGCAGATACGCAGTATTTT
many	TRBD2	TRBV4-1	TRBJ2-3	CASSPRGDTQYF	TGCGCCAGCAGCCCGCGGGGGGATACGCAGTATTTT
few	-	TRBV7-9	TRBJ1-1	CASSFQGENTEAFF	TGTGCCAGCAGCTTTCAGGGCGAGAACACTGAAGCTTTCTTT
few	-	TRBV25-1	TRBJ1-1	CASSEGGLGAFF	TGTGCCAGCAGTGAGGGGGGCTTGGGGGCTTTCTTT
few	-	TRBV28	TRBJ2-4	CASSRDFERLENIQYF	TGTGCCAGCAGTCGGGACTTTGAGAGGTTAGAAAACATTCAGTACTTC
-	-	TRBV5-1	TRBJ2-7	CASSGVAEQYF	TGCGCCAGCAGCGGAGTTGCCGAGCAGTACTTC
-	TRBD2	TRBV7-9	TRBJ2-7	CASSLLASGGPYEQYF	TGTGCCAGCAGCTTATTGGCTAGCGGGGGCCCCTACGAGCAGTACTTC
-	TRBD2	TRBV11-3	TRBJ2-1	CASSRDGTSGYYEQFF	TGTGCCAGCAGCCGAGATGGGACTAGCGGCTACTATGAGCAGTTCTTC
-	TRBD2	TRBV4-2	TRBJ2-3	CASSHELAGGPADTQYF	TGTGCCAGCAGCCACGAACTAGCGGGGGGGCCCGCAGATACGCAGTATTTT
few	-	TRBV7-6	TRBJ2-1	CASSLGQGYEQFF	TGTGCCAGCAGCTTAGGCCAGGGCTATGAGCAGTTCTTC
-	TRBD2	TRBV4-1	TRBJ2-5	CASSQGGLAGVFGETQYF	TGCGCCAGCAGCCAAGGAGGACTAGCGGGGGTTTTTGGAGAGACCCAGTACTTC
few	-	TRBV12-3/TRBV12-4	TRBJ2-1	CASSLWGSRQFF	TGTGCCAGCAGTTTATGGGGGTCGAGGCAGTTCTTC
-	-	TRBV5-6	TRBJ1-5	CASSRGDIYGQPQHF	TGTGCCAGCAGCAGGGGGGACATTTACGGCCAGCCCCAGCATTTT
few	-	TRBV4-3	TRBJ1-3	CASSQEIRPGPGNTIYF	TGCGCCAGCAGCCAAGAAATCCGGCCTGGCCCGGGAAACACCATATATTTT
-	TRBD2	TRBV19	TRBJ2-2	CASSTLAGGLTGELFF	TGTGCCAGTAGTACACTAGCGGGGGGCCTCACCGGGGAGCTGTTTTTT
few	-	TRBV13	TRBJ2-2	CASSSQGEAGELFF	TGTGCCAGCAGCTCCCAAGGTGAAGCCGGGGAGCTGTTTTTT
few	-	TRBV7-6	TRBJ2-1	CASSLASNQFAEQFF	TGTGCCAGCAGCTTAGCATCGAACCAATTTGCTGAGCAGTTCTTC
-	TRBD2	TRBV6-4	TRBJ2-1	CASTPLAGAPSSYNEQFF	TGTGCCAGCACCCCGTTAGCGGGGGCCCCCAGCTCCTACAATGAGCAGTTCTTC